Listed here are 20 T cell receptor beta chains from one sample, sequenced in a study of human T cells and chemical hapten exposure. The time point is: pre-sensitization, week 0. The treatment is: therapeutic diphenylcyclopropenone sensitization with weekly scalp DPC. TCRdb processed the RACE reads anew with MiXCR; each CDR3 protein has one entry. The sample includes 120,000 or so distinct CDR3 sequences, 13% of them seen just once. The sample in question was whole blood, obtained in connection with sensitization to the hapten diphenylcyclopropenone (DPC). All receptors come from a woman under 30 with alopecia areata. Some clones in this sample may be carry-over from other donors' samples.

The V and J genes are TRBV20-1 and TRBJ2-3; 9 nucleotides line up with TRBD2. CDR3 length equals 14 residues. Germline V gives CDR1 DFQATT, CDR2 SNEGSKA (reference sequence). The CDR3 loop reads CSARAGGQTDTQYF. In DNA form, the CDR3 reads TGCAGCGCGAGGGCGGGGGGGCAGACAGATACGCAGTATTTT.

The chain links TRBV11-2 to TRBJ2-7; 8 positions match TRBD2. This CDR3 has 14 residues. Germline values: CDR1 SGHAT, CDR2 FQNNGV. V lost 4 bases to trimming and J lost 2 bases; unmatched junction nucleotides: 4. The CDR3 is CASSYSGDAYEQYF. The CDR3 bases are TGTGCCAGCAGCTATAGCGGGGACGCCTACGAGCAGTACTTC.

The CDR3 here is CSGLGKGSGNTIYF. CDR3 DNA: TGCAGTGGGCTGGGGAAGGGCTCTGGAAACACCATATATTTT. The V call is TRBV20-1, the J call TRBJ1-3; unclear D gene. The V end lost 7 bases, the J end lost 0 bases, and 13 bases lay between the germline ends. Germline assignment: CDR1 DFQATT and CDR2 SNEGSKA (reference sequence). There are 14 residues in the CDR3.

The chain employs TRBV5-6 and TRBJ1-4; 7 bases match TRBD1. The CDR3 is 14 amino acids. CDR1 and CDR2 from the germline V gene are SGHDT and YYEEEE. V dropped 5 bases and J dropped 6; count of bases not matched to a gene: 7. For the CDR3, the DNA is TGTGCCAGCAGACCACAGGGGCGGTATGAAAAACTGTTTTTT. This encodes CASRPQGRYEKLFF.

The chain links TRBV4-3 to TRBJ2-3; either TRBD1 or TRBD2 may fit D (5 bases each). Trimming removed 5 bases from V and 1 base from J, with 13 bases in between. The CDR3 spans 15 residues. Per the germline V gene, CDR1 is LGHNA and CDR2 is YSLEER. Here the CDR3 reads CASSSTGTGTDTQYF. The CDR3 region has the DNA TGCGCCAGCAGCTCAACGGGGACGGGCACAGATACGCAGTATTTT.

The chain uses TRBV5-1 and TRBJ2-1; tentatively, D is TRBD1 (6 bases). V lost 6 bases and J lost 2, with 18 bases in between. Germline V gene sequence: CDR1 SGHRS, CDR2 YFSETQ. CDR3 length: 16 amino acids. In nucleotides, the CDR3 is TGCGCCAGCACACCACAGGGAGATTTAACCTACAATGAGCAGTTCTTC. Protein sequence: CASTPQGDLTYNEQFF.

This clonotype was seen repeatedly, ten times or more. This rearrangement joins TRBV6-6 to TRBJ1-1, with D possibly matching TRBD1 (5 bases). The V end lost 1 base, the J end lost 1 base, and 10 bases lay between the germline ends. Germline V gives CDR1 MNHNY, CDR2 SVGAGI (reference sequence). The CDR3 is 15 residues long. The CDR3 loop reads CASSYLTVGNTEAFF. The DNA for the CDR3 is TGTGCCAGCAGTTACTTGACAGTAGGGAACACTGAAGCTTTCTTT.

This clonotype was picked up a small number of times. The V and J genes are TRBV5-1 and TRBJ2-7, with D perhaps assigned TRBD1 or TRBD2 (5 bases each). This CDR3 region has 14 residues. Germline lookup yields CDR1 SGHRS and CDR2 YFSETQ. V gave up 4 bases and J gave up 3 bases, with 14 bases separating them. CDR3 sequence reads: CASSPRDGNYEQYF. The CDR3 coding sequence is TGCGCCAGCAGCCCCCGGGACGGCAACTACGAGCAGTACTTC.

Ten or more counts support this clonotype. V gene TRBV9 combines with J gene TRBJ1-2; D is perhaps TRBD1 (6 bases). The CDR3 extends over 13 amino acids. V was cut by 5 bases and J by 4 bases, with 12 bases left in between. The germline V gene encodes CDR1 SGDLS and CDR2 YYNGEE. The CDR3 DNA reads TGTGCCAGCAGTTATACAGGGTCCTATGGCTACACCTTC. It is translated as CASSYTGSYGYTF.

This clonotype has only a few counts. V is TRBV7-6 and J is TRBJ2-1; tentatively, D is TRBD2 (5 bases). The CDR3 length is 15 residues. Germline V CDR1 and CDR2: SGHVS, FNYEAQ. V gave up 2 bases and J gave up 8 bases, with 16 bases separating them. The CDR3 sequence: CASSLSGNLNYEQFF. CDR3 DNA: TGTGCCAGCAGCTTAAGCGGCAATCTAAACTATGAGCAGTTCTTC.

This clonotype was observed a handful of times. The chain employs TRBV5-6 and TRBJ1-1; tentatively, D is TRBD1 (5 bases). Germline loops: CDR1 SGHDT, CDR2 YYEEEE. The V end lost 4 bases, the J end lost 1 base, and 17 bases lay between the germline ends. There are 16 residues in the CDR3. In DNA form, the CDR3 reads TGTGCCAGCAGCCCATCACGGTCAGGGAGGAACACTGAAGCTTTCTTT. Its protein product is CASSPSRSGRNTEAFF.

The chain recombines TRBV20-1 with TRBJ1-1; D remains unclear. Germline V lookup: CDR1 DFQATT, CDR2 SNEGSKA (reference sequence). The CDR3 consists of 16 residues. V gave up 5 bases and J gave up 8 bases, with 27 bases separating them. DNA for the CDR3: TGCAGTGCTCCGGTTCCGTACAGTTTGAAGCTGATGGAAGCTTTCTTT. Translation: CSAPVPYSLKLMEAFF.

The chain couples TRBV20-1 to TRBJ2-7; 13 nucleotides match TRBD2. Germline trimming cut 2 bases from V and 2 bases from J; bases unmatched to any gene: 15. The CDR3 is 19 residues long. Per the germline V gene, CDR1 is DFQATT and CDR2 is SNEGSKA (reference sequence). CDR3 residues: CSARRGGGRGLAGTYEQYF. The CDR3 DNA reads as TGCAGTGCTAGACGAGGTGGTGGTAGGGGACTAGCGGGGACCTACGAGCAGTACTTC.

The rearrangement joins TRBV20-1 to TRBJ2-5; possible D gene TRBD2, 7 bases. CDR1 and CDR2 from the germline V gene are DFQATT and SNEGSKA (reference sequence). V was cut by 1 base and J by 2 bases, with 26 bases left in between. The CDR3 runs to 19 residues. The CDR3, as DNA: TGCAGTGCTAGAGCCATCCACCCCTTTTCGGGGGGCCCACAAGAGACCCAGTACTTC. Protein product: CSARAIHPFSGGPQETQYF.

This clonotype was observed a handful of times. The gene calls are TRBV11-1 and TRBJ2-5, with 7 bases matching TRBD2. The V gene end was trimmed by 5 bases and the J gene end by 2 bases; junction bases not matched to a gene: 8. The CDR3 contains 15 residues. Germline values: CDR1 SGHAT, CDR2 FQDESV (reference sequence). CDR3: CASSPDRGVQETQYF. The DNA for the CDR3 is TGTGCCAGCAGCCCAGACCGGGGGGTGCAAGAGACCCAGTACTTC.

This clonotype was detected only a few times. This chain uses TRBV25-1 with TRBJ2-3; tentatively, D is TRBD2 (6 bases). Germline CDR1 is MGHDK and CDR2 is SYGVNS. The CDR3 covers 15 residues. Trimming stripped 2 bases from V and 2 bases from J, with 11 bases between. The CDR3 sequence: CASSETDYPTDTQYF. For the CDR3, the DNA is TGTGCCAGCAGTGAAACGGACTACCCCACAGATACGCAGTATTTT.

The table lists this clonotype with a few counts. The V and J genes are TRBV7-9 and TRBJ2-3; D might be TRBD1 (6 bases). The CDR3 runs 15 residues. V was trimmed by 5 bases and J by 2 bases, leaving 14 bases between them. Per the germline V gene, CDR1 is SEHNR and CDR2 is FQNEAQ (reference sequence). The CDR3 DNA is TGTGCCAGCAGCCGCTTGACAGGACCCACAGATACGCAGTATTTT. Residues: CASSRLTGPTDTQYF.

This chain connects TRBV18 to TRBJ1-6, with TRBD1 as a possible D gene (6 bases). Germline V lookup: CDR1 KGHSH, CDR2 LQKENI. The ends were cut back, 2 bases at V and 10 bases at J, with 15 bases in the middle. This CDR3 is built from 15 residues. The CDR3 is CASSPGAQGLSPLHF. CDR3 DNA sequence: TGTGCCAGCTCACCAGGAGCACAGGGCTTATCACCCCTCCACTTT.

V is TRBV10-3 and J is TRBJ2-7, with D possibly being TRBD2 (5 bases). This CDR3 region has 13 residues. The ends were cut back, 8 bases at V and 3 bases at J, with 14 bases in the middle. Germline CDR1 is ENHRY and CDR2 is SYGVKD. The CDR3 loop reads CAISREVGYEQYF. As DNA, the CDR3 is TGTGCCATCTCCCGGGAAGTTGGCTACGAGCAGTACTTC.

The table lists this clonotype with many counts. The chain links TRBV6-6 to TRBJ1-1; D gene unclear. The germline V gene has CDR1 MNHNY and CDR2 SVGAGI (reference sequence). The CDR3 has 13 amino acids. Trimming took 7 bases from V and 1 from J, leaving 10 bases between them. CDR3 region: CASTIQKNTEAFF. The CDR3 DNA is TGTGCCAGCACCATACAGAAGAACACTGAAGCTTTCTTT.